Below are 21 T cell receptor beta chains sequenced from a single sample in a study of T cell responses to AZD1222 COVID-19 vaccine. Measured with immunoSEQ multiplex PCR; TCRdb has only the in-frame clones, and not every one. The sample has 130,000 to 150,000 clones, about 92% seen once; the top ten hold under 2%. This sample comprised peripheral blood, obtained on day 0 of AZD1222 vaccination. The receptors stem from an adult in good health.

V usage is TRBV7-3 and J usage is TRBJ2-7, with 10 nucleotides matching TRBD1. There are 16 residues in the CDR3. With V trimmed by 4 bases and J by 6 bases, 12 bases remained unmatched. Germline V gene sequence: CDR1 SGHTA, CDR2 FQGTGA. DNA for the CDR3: TGTGCCAGCAGCTCAGCCCCCGGGACAGGGGCCGGCGAGCAGTACTTC. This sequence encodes CASSSAPGTGAGEQYF.

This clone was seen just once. The CDR3 is CATSENTGELFF. The CDR3 bases are TGTGCCACCAGTGAGAACACCGGGGAGCTGTTTTTT. The chain carries TRBV24-1 and TRBJ2-2; D call uncertain. The CDR3 has 12 residues. Deletions cut 4 bases from V and 1 base from J, with 0 bases between. Germline V lookup: CDR1 KGHDR, CDR2 SFDVKD.

This CDR3 is CATSRDVTGRVTGELFF. DNA of the CDR3: TGTGCCACCAGCAGAGATGTTACAGGGAGGGTGACCGGGGAGCTGTTTTTT. The gene calls are TRBV15 and TRBJ2-2, with a weak D call TRBD2 (7 bases). CDR3 length equals 17 residues. V was cut by 0 bases and J by 5 bases, with 16 bases left in between. Looked up from germline, CDR1 is LNHNV and CDR2 is YYDKDF (reference sequence).

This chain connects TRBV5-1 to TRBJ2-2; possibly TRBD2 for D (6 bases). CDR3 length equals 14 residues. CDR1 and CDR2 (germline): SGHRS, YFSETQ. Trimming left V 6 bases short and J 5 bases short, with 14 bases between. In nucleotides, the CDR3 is TGCGCCAGCACCCTCGGAGGGCAGACCGGGGAGCTGTTTTTT. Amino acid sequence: CASTLGGQTGELFF. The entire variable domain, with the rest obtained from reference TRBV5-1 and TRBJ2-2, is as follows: KAGVTQTPRYLIKTRGQQVTLSCSPISGHRSVSWYQQTPGQGLQFLFEYFSETQRNKGNFPGRFSGRQFSNSRSEMNVSTLELGDSALYLCASTLGGQTGELFFGEGSRLTVL.

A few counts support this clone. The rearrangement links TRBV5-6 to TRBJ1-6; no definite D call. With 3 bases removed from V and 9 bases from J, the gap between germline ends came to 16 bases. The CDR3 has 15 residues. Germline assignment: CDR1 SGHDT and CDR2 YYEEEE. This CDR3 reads CASSSVLLSASPLHF. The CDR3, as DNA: TGTGCCAGCAGCTCGGTACTTTTATCTGCTTCACCCCTCCACTTT. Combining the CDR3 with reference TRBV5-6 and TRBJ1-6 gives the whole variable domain DAGVTQSPTHLIKTRGQQVTLRCSPKSGHDTVSWYQQALGQGPQFIFQYYEEEERQRGNFPDRFSGHQFPNYSSELNVNALLLGDSALYLCASSSVLLSASPLHFGNGTRLTVT.

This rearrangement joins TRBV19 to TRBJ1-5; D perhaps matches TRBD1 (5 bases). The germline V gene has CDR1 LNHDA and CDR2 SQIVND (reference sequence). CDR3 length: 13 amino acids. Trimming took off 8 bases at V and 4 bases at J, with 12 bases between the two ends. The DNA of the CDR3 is TGTGCCAGTCACCGACAGACTAATCAGCCCCAGCATTTT. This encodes CASHRQTNQPQHF. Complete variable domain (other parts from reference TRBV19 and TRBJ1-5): DGGITQSPKYLFRKEGQNVTLSCEQNLNHDAMYWYRQDPGQGLRLIYYSQIVNDFQKGDIAEGYSVSREKKESFPLTVTSAQKNPTAFYLCASHRQTNQPQHFGDGTRLSIL.

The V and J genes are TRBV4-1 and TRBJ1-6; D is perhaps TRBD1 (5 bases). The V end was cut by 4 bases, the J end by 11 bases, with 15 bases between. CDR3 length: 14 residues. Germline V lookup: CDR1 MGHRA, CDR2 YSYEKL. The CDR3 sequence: CASSRGQGPTPLHF. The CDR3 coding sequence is TGCGCCAGCAGCCGCGGACAAGGTCCAACACCCCTCCACTTT.

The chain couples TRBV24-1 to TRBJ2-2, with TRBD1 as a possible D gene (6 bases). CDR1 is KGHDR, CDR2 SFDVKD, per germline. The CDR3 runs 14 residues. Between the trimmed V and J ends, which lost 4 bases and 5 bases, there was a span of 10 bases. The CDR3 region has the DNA TGTGCCACCAGTGACAGGGGAGTTACCGGGGAGCTGTTTTTT. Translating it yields CATSDRGVTGELFF.

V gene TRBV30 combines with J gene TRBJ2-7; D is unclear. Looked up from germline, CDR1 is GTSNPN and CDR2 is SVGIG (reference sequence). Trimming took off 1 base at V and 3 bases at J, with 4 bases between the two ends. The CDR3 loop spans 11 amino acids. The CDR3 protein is CAWSALYEQYF. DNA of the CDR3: TGTGCCTGGAGTGCCCTCTACGAGCAGTACTTC.

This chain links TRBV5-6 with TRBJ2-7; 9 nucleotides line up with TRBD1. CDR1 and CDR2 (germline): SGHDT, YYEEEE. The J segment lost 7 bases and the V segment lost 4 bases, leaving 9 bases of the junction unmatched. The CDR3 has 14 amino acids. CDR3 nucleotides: TGTGCCAGCAGCGTGTCAAGGACAGGGGTAGAGCAGTACTTC. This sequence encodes CASSVSRTGVEQYF.

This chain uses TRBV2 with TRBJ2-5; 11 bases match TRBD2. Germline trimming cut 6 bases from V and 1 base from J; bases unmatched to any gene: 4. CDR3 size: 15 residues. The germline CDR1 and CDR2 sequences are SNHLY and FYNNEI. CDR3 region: CASRGLAVTQETQYF. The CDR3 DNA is TGTGCCAGCAGGGGACTAGCGGTGACCCAAGAGACCCAGTACTTC.

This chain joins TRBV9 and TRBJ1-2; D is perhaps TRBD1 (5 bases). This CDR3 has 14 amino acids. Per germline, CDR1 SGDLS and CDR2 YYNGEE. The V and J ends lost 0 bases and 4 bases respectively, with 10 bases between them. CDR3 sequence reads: CASSVEAGTYGYTF. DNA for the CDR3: TGTGCCAGCAGCGTAGAGGCAGGGACCTATGGCTACACCTTC.

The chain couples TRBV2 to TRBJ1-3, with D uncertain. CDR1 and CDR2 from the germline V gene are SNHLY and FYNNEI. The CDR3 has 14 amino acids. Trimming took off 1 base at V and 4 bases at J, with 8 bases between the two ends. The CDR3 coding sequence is TGTGCCAGCAGTGAAGAAGGGTGGGGAAACACCATATATTTT. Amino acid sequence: CASSEEGWGNTIYF.

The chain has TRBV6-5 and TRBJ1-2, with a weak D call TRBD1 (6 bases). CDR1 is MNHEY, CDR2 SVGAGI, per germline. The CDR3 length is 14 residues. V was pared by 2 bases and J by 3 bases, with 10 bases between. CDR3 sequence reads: CASSYMGGHYGYTF. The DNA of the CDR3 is TGTGCCAGCAGTTACATGGGGGGCCACTATGGCTACACCTTC.

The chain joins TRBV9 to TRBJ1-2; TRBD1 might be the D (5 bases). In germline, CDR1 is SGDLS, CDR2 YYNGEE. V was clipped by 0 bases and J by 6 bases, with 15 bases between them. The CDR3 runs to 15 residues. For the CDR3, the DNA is TGTGCCAGCAGCGTAGGTCCCAAGGGGAGGGATGGCTACACCTTC. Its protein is CASSVGPKGRDGYTF. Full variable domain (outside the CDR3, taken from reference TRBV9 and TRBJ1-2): DSGVTQTPKHLITATGQRVTLRCSPRSGDLSVYWYQQSLDQGLQFLIQYYNGEERAKGNILERFSAQQFPDLHSELNLSSLELGDSALYFCASSVGPKGRDGYTFGSGTRLTVV.

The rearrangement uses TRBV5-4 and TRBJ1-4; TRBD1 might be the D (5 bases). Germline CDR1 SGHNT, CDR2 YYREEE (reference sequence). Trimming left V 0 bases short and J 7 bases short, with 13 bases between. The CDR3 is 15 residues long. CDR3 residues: CASSLGGSSGEKLFF. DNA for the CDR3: TGTGCCAGCAGCTTGGGGGGCAGTTCGGGTGAAAAACTGTTTTTT.

The CDR3: CASGLRLAPGASNEQFF. In DNA, the CDR3 is TGTGCTAGTGGTTTGCGACTAGCTCCTGGGGCTTCCAATGAGCAGTTCTTC. The chain links TRBV12-5 to TRBJ2-1, with 7 nucleotides matching TRBD2. The CDR3 loop spans 17 amino acids. J lost 6 bases, V lost 2 bases, and 13 bases had no gene match. Germline values: CDR1 LGHNT, CDR2 FRNRAP.

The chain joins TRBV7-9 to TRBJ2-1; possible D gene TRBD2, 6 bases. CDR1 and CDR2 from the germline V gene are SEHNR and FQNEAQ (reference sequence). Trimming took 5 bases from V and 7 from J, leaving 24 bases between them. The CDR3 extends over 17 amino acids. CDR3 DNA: TGTGCCAGCAGCCCACGGACGGGAGTGGGGACTCTAAATGAGCAGTTCTTC. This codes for CASSPRTGVGTLNEQFF.

The CDR3 is CASSPLGQGMNTEAFF. In DNA, the CDR3 is TGTGCCAGCAGCCCTCTAGGACAGGGGATGAACACTGAAGCTTTCTTT. The V gene is TRBV7-9, the J gene TRBJ1-1, with TRBD1 matching 9 bases. The germline CDR1 and CDR2 sequences are SEHNR and FQNEAQ (reference sequence). Germline trimming cut 5 bases from V and 0 bases from J; bases unmatched to any gene: 7. The CDR3 contains 16 residues. Together with reference TRBV7-9 and TRBJ1-1, the CDR3 gives the full variable domain: DTGVSQNPRHKITKRGQNVTFRCDPISEHNRLYWYRQTLGQGPEFLTYFQNEAQLEKSRLLSDRFSAERPKGSFSTLEIQRTEQGDSAMYLCASSPLGQGMNTEAFFGQGTRLTVV.

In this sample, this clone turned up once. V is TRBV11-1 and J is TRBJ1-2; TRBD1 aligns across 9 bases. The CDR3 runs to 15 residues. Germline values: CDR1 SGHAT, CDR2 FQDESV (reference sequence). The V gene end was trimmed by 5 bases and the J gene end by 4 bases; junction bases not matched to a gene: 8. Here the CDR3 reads CASSPRDRATYGYTF. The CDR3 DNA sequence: TGTGCCAGCAGCCCGCGGGACAGGGCGACCTATGGCTACACCTTC.

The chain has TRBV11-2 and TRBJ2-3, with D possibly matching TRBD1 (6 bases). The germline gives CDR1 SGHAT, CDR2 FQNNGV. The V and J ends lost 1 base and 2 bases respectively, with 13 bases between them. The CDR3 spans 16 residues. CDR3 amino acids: CASSLGRTDLTDTQYF. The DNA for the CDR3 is TGTGCCAGCAGCTTAGGAAGGACAGACCTCACAGATACGCAGTATTTT.